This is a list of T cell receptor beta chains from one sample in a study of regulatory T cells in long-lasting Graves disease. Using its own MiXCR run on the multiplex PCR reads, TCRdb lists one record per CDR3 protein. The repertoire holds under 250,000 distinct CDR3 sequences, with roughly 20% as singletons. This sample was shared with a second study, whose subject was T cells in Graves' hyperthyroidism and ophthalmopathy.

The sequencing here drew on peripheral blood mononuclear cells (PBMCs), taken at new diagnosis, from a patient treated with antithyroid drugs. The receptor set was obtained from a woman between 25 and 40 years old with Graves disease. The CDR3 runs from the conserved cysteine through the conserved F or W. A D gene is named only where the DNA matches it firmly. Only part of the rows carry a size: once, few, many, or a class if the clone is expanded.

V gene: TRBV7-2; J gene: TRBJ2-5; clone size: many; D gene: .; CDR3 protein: CASSLAWGSAQETQYF; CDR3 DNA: TGTGCCAGCAGCTTAGCGTGGGGTAGCGCCCAAGAGACCCAGTACTTC
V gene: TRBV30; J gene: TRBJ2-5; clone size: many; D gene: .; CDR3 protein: CAWSEGETQYF; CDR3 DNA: TGTGCCTGGAGTGAAGGGGAGACCCAGTACTTC
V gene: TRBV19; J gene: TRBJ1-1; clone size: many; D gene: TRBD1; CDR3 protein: CATKLTGGTEAFF; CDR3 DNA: TGTGCCACAAAGTTGACAGGGGGGACTGAAGCTTTCTTT
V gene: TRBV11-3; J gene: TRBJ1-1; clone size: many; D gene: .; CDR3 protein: CASSLVRGSKKAFF; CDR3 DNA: TGTGCCAGCAGCTTAGTCAGGGGATCGAAAAAAGCTTTCTTT
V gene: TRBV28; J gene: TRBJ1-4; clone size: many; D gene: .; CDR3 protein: CASRIGGEKLFF; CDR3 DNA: TGTGCCAGCAGAATAGGGGGGGAAAAACTGTTTTTT
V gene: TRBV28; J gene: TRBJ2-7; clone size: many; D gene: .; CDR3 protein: CASRSDFSSYEQYF; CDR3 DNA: TGTGCCAGCAGGTCCGACTTCAGCTCCTACGAGCAGTACTTC
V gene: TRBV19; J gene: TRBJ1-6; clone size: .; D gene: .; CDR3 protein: CASSIQDIISSPLHF; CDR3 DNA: TGTGCCAGTAGTATTCAGGATATAATAAGTTCACCCCTCCACTTT
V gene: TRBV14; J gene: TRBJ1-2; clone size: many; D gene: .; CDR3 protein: CASSLQTKTVFGGYTF; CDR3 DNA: TGTGCCAGCAGCTTACAGACAAAGACAGTCTTCGGTGGCTACACCTTC
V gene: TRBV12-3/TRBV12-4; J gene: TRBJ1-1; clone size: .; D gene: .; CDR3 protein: CASSLEFGGNTEAFF; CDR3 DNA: TGTGCCAGCAGTTTAGAGTTCGGGGGGAACACTGAAGCTTTCTTT
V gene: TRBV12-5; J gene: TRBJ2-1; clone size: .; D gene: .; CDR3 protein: CASGLVPGDSYNEQFF; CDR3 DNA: TGTGCTAGTGGTTTGGTACCGGGGGATTCCTACAATGAGCAGTTCTTC
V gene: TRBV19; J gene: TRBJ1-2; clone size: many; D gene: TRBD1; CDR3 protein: CASSRDSPVYGYTF; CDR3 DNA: TGTGCCAGTAGTAGGGACAGTCCGGTCTATGGCTACACCTTC
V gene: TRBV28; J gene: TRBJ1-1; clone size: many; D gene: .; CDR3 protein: CASSSPFRTVGAPEAFF; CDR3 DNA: TGTGCCAGCAGTTCGCCCTTTCGGACAGTTGGGGCGCCTGAAGCTTTCTTT
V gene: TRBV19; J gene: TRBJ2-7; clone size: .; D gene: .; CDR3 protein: CASSRGRNEQYF; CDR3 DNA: TGTGCCAGTAGCCGGGGACGGAATGAGCAGTACTTC
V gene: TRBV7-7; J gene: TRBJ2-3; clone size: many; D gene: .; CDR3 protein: CASSFGGGAGDTQYF; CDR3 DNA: TGTGCTAGCAGCTTTGGGGGGGGGGCAGGAGATACGCAGTATTTT